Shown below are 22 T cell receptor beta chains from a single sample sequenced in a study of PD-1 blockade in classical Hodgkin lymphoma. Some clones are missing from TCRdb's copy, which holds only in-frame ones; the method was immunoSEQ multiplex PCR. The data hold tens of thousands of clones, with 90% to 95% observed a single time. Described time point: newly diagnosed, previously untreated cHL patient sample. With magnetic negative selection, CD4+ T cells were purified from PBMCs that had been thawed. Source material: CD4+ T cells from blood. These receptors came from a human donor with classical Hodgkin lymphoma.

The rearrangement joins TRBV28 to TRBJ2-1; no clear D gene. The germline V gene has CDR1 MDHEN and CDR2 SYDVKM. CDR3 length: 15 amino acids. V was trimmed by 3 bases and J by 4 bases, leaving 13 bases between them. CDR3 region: CASSFGPERYNEQFF. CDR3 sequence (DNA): TGTGCCAGCAGTTTTGGACCGGAGAGATACAATGAGCAGTTCTTC.

CDR3 amino acids: CASSLEPQRELGGELFF. The CDR3 DNA sequence: TGCGCCAGCAGCTTGGAGCCTCAGCGGGAGTTGGGCGGGGAGCTGTTTTTT. V is TRBV5-1 and J is TRBJ2-2; 8 bases line up with TRBD2. Germline assignment: CDR1 SGHRS and CDR2 YFSETQ. CDR3 length equals 17 residues. V lost 0 bases and J lost 7; bases outside the gene matches: 11.

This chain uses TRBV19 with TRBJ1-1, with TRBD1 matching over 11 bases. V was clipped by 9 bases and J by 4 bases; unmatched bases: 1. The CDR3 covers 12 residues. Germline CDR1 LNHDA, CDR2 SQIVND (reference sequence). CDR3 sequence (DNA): TGTGCCAGGGGACAGGGGGGCACTGAAGCTTTCTTT. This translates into CARGQGGTEAFF. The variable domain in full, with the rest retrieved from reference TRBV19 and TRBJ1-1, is DGGITQSPKYLFRKEGQNVTLSCEQNLNHDAMYWYRQDPGQGLRLIYYSQIVNDFQKGDIAEGYSVSREKKESFPLTVTSAQKNPTAFYLCARGQGGTEAFFGQGTRLTVV.

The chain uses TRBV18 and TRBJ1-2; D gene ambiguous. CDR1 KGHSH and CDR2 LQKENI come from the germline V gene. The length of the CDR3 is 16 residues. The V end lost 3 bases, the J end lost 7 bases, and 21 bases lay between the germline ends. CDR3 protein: CASSPSTPEGRFGYTF. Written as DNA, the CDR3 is TGTGCCAGCTCACCGAGTACCCCCGAGGGTCGCTTTGGCTACACCTTC.

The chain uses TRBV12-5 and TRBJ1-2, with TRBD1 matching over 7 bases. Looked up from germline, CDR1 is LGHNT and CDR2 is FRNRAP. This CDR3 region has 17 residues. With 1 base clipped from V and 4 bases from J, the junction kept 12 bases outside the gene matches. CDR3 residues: CASGLARGDRVIYGYTF. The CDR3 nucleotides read TGTGCTAGTGGTTTGGCACGGGGAGACAGGGTTATCTATGGCTACACCTTC.

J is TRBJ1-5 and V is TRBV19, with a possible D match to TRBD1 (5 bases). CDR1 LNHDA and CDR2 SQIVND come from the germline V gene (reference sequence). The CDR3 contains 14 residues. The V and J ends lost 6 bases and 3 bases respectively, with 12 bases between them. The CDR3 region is CASRGPHPNQPQHF. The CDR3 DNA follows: TGTGCCAGTAGGGGACCGCACCCCAATCAGCCCCAGCATTTT.

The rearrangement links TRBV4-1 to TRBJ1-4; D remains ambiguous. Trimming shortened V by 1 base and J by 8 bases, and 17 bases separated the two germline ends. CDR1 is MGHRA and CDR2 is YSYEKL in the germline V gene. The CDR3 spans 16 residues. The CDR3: CASSQGLSTRGEKLFF. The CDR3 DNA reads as TGCGCCAGCAGCCAAGGCTTATCGACCCGCGGAGAAAAACTGTTTTTT.

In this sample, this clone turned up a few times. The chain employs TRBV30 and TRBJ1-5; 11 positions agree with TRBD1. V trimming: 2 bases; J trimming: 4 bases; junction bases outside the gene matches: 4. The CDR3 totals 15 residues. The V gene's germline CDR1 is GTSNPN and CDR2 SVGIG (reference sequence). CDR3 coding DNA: TGTGCCTGGAGTCCGGGACAGGGGGGTAATCAGCCCCAGCATTTT. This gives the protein CAWSPGQGGNQPQHF.

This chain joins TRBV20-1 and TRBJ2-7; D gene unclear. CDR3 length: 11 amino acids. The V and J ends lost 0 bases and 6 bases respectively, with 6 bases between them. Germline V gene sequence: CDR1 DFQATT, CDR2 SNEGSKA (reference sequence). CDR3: CSARDGREQYF. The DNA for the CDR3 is TGCAGTGCTAGAGATGGCCGCGAGCAGTACTTC.

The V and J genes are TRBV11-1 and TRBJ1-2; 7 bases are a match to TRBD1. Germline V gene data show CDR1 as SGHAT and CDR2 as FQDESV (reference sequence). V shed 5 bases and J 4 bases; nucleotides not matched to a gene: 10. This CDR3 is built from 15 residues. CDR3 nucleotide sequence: TGTGCCAGCAGCACTACAGGGGAGGGGTCCTATGGCTACACCTTC. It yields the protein CASSTTGEGSYGYTF.

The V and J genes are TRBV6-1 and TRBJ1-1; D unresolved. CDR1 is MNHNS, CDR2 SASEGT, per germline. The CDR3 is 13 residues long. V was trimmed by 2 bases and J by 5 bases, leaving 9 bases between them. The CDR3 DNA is TGTGCCAGCAGTGAATCGTCCGGGACTGAAGCTTTCTTT. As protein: CASSESSGTEAFF.

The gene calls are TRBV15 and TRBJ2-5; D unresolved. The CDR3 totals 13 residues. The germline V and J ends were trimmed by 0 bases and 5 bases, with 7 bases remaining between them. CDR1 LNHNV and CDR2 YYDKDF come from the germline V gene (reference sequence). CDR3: CATSRDYGETQYF. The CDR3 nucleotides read TGTGCCACCAGCAGAGATTACGGGGAGACCCAGTACTTC.

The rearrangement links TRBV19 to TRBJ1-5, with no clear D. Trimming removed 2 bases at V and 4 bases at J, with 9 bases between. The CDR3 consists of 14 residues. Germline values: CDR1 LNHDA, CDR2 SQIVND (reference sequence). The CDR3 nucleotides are TGTGCCAGTAGTATATCCTCGGGGAATCAGCCCCAGCATTTT. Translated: CASSISSGNQPQHF.

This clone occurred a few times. The CDR3 DNA reads TGCGCCAGCAGCGTCCAGGGGGCTGGAAACACCATATATTTT. Amino acids: CASSVQGAGNTIYF. V gene TRBV5-1 combines with J gene TRBJ1-3; 7 bases agree with TRBD1. The germline V gene has CDR1 SGHRS and CDR2 YFSETQ. The V segment lost 4 bases and the J segment 2 bases; nucleotides outside the gene matches: 3. The CDR3 totals 14 residues.

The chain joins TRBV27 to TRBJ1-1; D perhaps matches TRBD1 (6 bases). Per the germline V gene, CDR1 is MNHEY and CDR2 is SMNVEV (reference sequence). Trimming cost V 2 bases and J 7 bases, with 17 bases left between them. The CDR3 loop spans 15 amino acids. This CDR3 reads CASSLGPTGPDEAFF. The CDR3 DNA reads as TGTGCCAGCAGTTTAGGACCAACAGGGCCGGATGAAGCTTTCTTT.

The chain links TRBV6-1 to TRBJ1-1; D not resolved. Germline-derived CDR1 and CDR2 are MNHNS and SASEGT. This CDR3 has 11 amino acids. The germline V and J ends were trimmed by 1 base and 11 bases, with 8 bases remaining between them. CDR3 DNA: TGTGCCAGCAGTGAAGGGGCCAGCGCTTTCTTT. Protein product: CASSEGASAFF.

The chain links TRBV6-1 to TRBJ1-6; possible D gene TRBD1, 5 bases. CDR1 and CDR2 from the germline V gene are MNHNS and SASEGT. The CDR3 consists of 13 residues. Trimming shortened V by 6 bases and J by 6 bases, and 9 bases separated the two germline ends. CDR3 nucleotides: TGTGCCAGCAGATGGGACGGTAATTCACCCCTCCACTTT. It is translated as CASRWDGNSPLHF.

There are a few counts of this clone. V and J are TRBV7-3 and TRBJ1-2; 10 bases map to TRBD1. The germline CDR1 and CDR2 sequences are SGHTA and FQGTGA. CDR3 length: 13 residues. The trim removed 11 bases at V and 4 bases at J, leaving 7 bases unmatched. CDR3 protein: CAGGQGKVYGYTF. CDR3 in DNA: TGTGCCGGGGGACAGGGGAAGGTCTATGGCTACACCTTC.

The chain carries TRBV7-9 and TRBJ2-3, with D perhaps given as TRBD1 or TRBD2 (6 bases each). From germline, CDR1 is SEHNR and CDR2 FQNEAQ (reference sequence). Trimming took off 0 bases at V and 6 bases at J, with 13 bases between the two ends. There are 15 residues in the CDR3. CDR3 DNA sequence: TGTGCCAGCAGCTTAGCCCCCGGGGGCGCGGATACGCAGTATTTT. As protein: CASSLAPGGADTQYF.

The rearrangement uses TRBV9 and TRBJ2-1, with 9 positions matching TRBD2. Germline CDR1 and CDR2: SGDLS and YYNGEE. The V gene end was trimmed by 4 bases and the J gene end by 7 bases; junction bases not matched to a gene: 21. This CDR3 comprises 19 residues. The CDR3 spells CASSPRLAGPSRPPNEQFF. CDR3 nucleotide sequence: TGTGCCAGCAGCCCCCGGCTAGCGGGACCGTCCCGGCCCCCGAATGAGCAGTTCTTC.

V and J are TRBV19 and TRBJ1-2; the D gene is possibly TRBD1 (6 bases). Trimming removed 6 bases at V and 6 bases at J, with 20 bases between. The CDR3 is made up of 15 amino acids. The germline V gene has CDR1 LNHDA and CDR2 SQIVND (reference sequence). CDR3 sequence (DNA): TGTGCCAGTAGGGTTACAGGGTTAGGAAGTGATGGCTACACCTTC. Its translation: CASRVTGLGSDGYTF.

The CDR3 reads CASSFTSFDEQFF. CDR3 nucleotide sequence: TGTGCCAGCAGCTTTACTAGCTTTGATGAGCAGTTCTTC. This chain links TRBV5-5 with TRBJ2-1; the D gene is possibly TRBD2 (6 bases). V lost 2 bases and J lost 8, with 11 bases in between. This CDR3 region has 13 residues. Germline lookup yields CDR1 SGHKS and CDR2 YYEKEE (reference sequence).